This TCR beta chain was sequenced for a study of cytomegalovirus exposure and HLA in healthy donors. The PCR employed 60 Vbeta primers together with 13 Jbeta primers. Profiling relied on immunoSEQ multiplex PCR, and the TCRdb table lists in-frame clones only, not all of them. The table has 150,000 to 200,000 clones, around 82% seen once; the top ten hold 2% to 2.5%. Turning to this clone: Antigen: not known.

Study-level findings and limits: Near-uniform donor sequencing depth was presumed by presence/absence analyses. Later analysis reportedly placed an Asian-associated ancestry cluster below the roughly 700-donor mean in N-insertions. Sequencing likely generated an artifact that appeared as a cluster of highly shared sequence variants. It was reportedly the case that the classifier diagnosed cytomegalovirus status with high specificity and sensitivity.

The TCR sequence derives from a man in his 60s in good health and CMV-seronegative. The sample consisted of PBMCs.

The CDR3: CAWSVSRVNEKLFF. The CDR3 DNA sequence: TGTGCCTGGAGTGTCAGCCGGGTGAATGAAAAACTGTTTTTT. The chain recombines TRBV30 with TRBJ1-4; D gene ambiguous. The CDR3 totals 14 residues. V lost 0 bases and J lost 5, with 10 bases in between. Germline loops: CDR1 GTSNPN, CDR2 SVGIG (reference sequence).